The present T cell receptor beta chain was sequenced within a study of monozygotic twins with inflammatory bowel disease. Findings of the study overall: Whereas healthy co-twins had higher TCRbeta diversity (inverse Simpson), IBD patients had lower diversity.

Via template switching, UMIs carrying a 6-nucleotide sample barcode were introduced. The authors ran two nested PCRs of around 15 and 10 cycles on TCRalpha and TCRbeta cDNA. With the 5' RACE reads reprocessed, TCRdb shows one record per CDR3 protein and no DNA. The table lists about 380,000 distinct CDR3 sequences. Regarding this clonotype: Its antigen is not known.

This CDR3 region has 14 residues. The chain uses TRBV12-3 or TRBV12-4 and TRBJ1-2. Sample: blood. The clonotype originates from a human donor with ulcerative colitis or Crohn's disease, or a healthy co-twin of an affected twin (not recorded which). The CDR3 spells CASSPINANYGYTF.